This T cell receptor (beta chain) derives from a study of cytotoxic CD8 clonotypes in ibrutinib-treated CLL. Study-level background: Partial responses numbered some 24 and complete responses 2; after a median approximately 70 months, about 14 stayed remitted and around 12 progressed. Per sample, productive templates averaged around 250,000 and productive rearrangements averaged 94,082. Study results and caveats: T-cell clonality at baseline went above that of age-matched healthy donors and rose and fell with circulating CD8+ T-cell counts.

Generated by immunoSEQ multiplex PCR, the TCRdb table keeps only in-frame clones and is missing some. The repertoire includes 150,000 or so clones, roughly 88% of them detected once, and around 3.1% sits in the top ten. V shed 0 bases and J shed 3 bases, with 9 bases lying between them. Germline V gene lookup returns CDR1 SGHAT and CDR2 FQNNGV. CDR3 length equals 14 residues. A note on this clone: Antigen specificity is unknown.

This TCR derives from a human donor with chronic lymphocytic leukemia. The chain is built from TRBV11-2 and TRBJ2-7, with D maybe TRBD1 (6 bases). The input for sequencing was PBMCs, taken at disease progression, from a patient treated with ibrutinib. The chain's CDR3 is CASSLDPRGYEQYF. The DNA for the CDR3 is TGTGCCAGCAGCTTAGACCCCAGGGGCTACGAGCAGTACTTC.